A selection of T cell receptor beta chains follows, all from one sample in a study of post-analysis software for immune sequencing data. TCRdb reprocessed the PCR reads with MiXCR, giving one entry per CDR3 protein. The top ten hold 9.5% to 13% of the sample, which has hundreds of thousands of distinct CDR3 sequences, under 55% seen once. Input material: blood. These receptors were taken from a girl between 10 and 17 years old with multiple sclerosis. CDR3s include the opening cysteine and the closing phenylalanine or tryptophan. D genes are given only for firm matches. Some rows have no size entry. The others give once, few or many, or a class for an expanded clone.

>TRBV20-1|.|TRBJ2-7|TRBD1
CSARGGTGGGLAYEQYF
TGCAGTGCTAGAGGCGGAACAGGGGGCGGATTGGCCTACGAGCAGTACTTC
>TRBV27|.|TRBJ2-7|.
CASAGGGYNYEQYF
TGTGCCAGCGCCGGGGGCGGCTATAACTACGAGCAGTACTTC
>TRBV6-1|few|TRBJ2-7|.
CASSETASLYEQYF
TGTGCCAGCAGTGAAACGGCTTCCCTCTACGAGCAGTACTTC
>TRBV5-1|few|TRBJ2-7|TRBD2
CASSLSLAVYEQYF
TGCGCCAGCAGCTTGTCCCTAGCGGTCTACGAGCAGTACTTC
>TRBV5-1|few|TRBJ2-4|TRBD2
CASSLMTSGSLAKNIQYF
TGCGCCAGCAGCTTGATGACTAGCGGGAGTCTAGCCAAAAACATTCAGTACTTC
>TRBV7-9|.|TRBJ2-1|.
CASSSQTKVIYNEQFF
TGTGCCAGCAGTTCCCAGACCAAGGTGATCTACAATGAGCAGTTCTTC
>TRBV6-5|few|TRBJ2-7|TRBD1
CAGRFRDRGLYEQYF
TGTGCCGGCAGATTCCGGGACAGGGGCCTCTACGAGCAGTACTTC
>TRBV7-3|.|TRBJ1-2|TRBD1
CASSLDAGGQNYGYTF
TGTGCCAGCAGCTTAGATGCAGGGGGCCAGAACTATGGCTACACCTTC
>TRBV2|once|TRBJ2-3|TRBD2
CASTRFPREITDTQYF
TGTGCCAGCACGAGGTTTCCGCGGGAGATCACAGATACGCAGTATTTT
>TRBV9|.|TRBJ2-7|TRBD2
CASSVTSASSYNEQYF
TGTGCCAGCAGCGTGACTAGCGCCAGCTCCTACAATGAGCAGTACTTC
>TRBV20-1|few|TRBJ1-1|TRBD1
CSHRGRLNTEAFF
TGCAGTCACAGGGGAAGGTTGAACACTGAAGCTTTCTTT
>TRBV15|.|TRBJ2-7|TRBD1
CATSRARQGNRVEQYF
TGTGCCACCAGCAGAGCAAGACAGGGCAATAGGGTCGAGCAGTACTTC
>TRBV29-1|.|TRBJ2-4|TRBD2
CSVAQRREGQDIQYF
TGCAGCGTAGCACAGAGGCGGGAGGGCCAGGACATTCAGTACTTC
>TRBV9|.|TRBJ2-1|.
CASSPTAYNEQFF
TGTGCCAGCAGCCCCACAGCCTACAATGAGCAGTTCTTC
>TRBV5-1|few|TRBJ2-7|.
CASSGDASYEQYF
TGCGCCAGCAGTGGGGACGCGTCCTACGAGCAGTACTTC
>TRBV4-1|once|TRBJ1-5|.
CASSQEEGPGFQPQHF
TGCGCCAGCAGCCAAGAAGAGGGTCCCGGGTTTCAGCCCCAGCATTTT
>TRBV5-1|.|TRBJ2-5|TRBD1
CASSGGQGAPETQYF
TGCGCCAGCAGCGGGGGACAGGGGGCCCCTGAGACCCAGTACTTC
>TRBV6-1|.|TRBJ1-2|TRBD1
CASSENPGGYGYTF
TGTGCCAGCAGTGAAAACCCAGGGGGCTATGGCTACACCTTC
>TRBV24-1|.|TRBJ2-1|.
CATSLPGSYNEQFF
TGTGCCACCAGTCTACCTGGCTCCTACAATGAGCAGTTCTTC
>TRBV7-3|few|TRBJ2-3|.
CASSYRRGHTDTQYF
TGTGCCAGCAGCTATAGGAGGGGGCACACAGATACGCAGTATTTT
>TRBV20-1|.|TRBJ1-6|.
CSARLGARGSPLHF
TGCAGTGCTAGGTTGGGGGCGCGAGGATCACCCCTCCACTTT
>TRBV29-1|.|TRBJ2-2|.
CSAQGAGGSGELFF
TGCAGCGCCCAAGGGGCAGGGGGGTCCGGGGAGCTGTTTTTT
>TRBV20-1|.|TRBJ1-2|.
CSARDFRYGYTF
TGCAGTGCTAGAGATTTCCGCTATGGCTACACCTTC
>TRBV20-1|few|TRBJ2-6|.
CSARLPRAGANVLTF
TGCAGTGCTAGACTCCCGCGGGCTGGGGCCAACGTCCTGACTTTC
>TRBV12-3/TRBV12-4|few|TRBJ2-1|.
CASSPADEQFF
TGTGCCAGTTCCCCTGCGGATGAGCAGTTCTTC
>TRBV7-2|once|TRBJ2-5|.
CASSLAGVRQETRYF
TGTGCCAGCAGCTTAGCGGGAGTAAGACAAGAGACCCGGTACTTC
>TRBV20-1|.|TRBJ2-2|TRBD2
CSAGGLAGGAGELFF
TGCAGTGCTGGAGGTTTAGCGGGAGGTGCCGGGGAGCTGTTTTTT
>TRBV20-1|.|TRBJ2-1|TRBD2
CSAFSGRASSEQFF
TGCAGTGCTTTTAGCGGGAGGGCCTCTAGTGAGCAGTTCTTC
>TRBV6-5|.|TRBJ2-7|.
CASSGDIIPYEQYF
TGTGCCAGCAGCGGCGACATAATCCCCTACGAGCAGTACTTC
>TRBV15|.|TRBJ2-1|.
CATSSRAGYNEQFF
TGTGCCACCAGCAGTCGAGCGGGCTACAATGAGCAGTTCTTC
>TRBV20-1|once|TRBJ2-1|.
CSASPLLQGRGQFF
TGCAGTGCTAGCCCACTTTTACAGGGGCGGGGGCAGTTCTTC
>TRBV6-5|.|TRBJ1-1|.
CASRWRGGNTEAFF
TGTGCCAGCAGATGGAGGGGGGGAAACACTGAAGCTTTCTTT
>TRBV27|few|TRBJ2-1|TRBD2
CASSPLAGTDNEQFF
TGTGCCAGCAGTCCTTTAGCGGGCACTGACAATGAGCAGTTCTTC
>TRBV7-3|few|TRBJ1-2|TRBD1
CASSPDRVGYGYTF
TGTGCCAGCAGCCCGGACAGGGTTGGGTATGGCTACACCTTC
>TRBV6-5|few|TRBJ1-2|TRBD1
CASSYGAEQGSGYTF
TGTGCCAGCAGTTACGGGGCCGAACAGGGGAGCGGCTACACCTTC
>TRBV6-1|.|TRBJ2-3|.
CASSGTTSSTDTQYF
TGTGCCAGCAGTGGAACTACCAGTAGCACAGATACGCAGTATTTT
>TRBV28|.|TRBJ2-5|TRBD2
CASRTGLAGDLRETQYF
TGTGCCAGCAGGACGGGACTAGCGGGAGATCTCAGGGAGACCCAGTACTTC
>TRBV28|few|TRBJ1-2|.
CASSFSSSGFGGYTF
TGTGCCAGCAGTTTCTCATCGTCAGGTTTTGGTGGCTACACCTTC
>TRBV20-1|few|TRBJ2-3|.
CSATGTTSTDTQYF
TGCAGTGCTACAGGGACAACTAGCACAGATACGCAGTATTTT
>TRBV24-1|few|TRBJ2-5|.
CATSFFGGGQETQYF
TGTGCCACCAGTTTCTTCGGAGGGGGCCAAGAGACCCAGTACTTC